This T cell receptor beta chain was recovered during a study of T cells in Graves' hyperthyroidism and ophthalmopathy. V lost 0 bases and J 0 bases, leaving 25 bases between the germline ends. Germline V gene data show CDR1 as SGHDT and CDR2 as YYEEEE. The CDR3 loop spans 22 amino acids. Amplified TCR beta CDR3 regions derived from RNA transcripts. In the first-round RT-PCR of the TCR CDR3, the HTBI primer set was used. A single record per CDR3 protein comes from TCRdb applying MiXCR to the multiplex PCR reads. The table has hundreds of thousands of distinct CDR3 sequences, approximately 13% seen once.

Specimen: blood. The clonotype originates from a woman younger than 30 with Graves' hyperthyroidism. The chain uses TRBV5-6 and TRBJ2-6; a possible D gene is TRBD2 (5 bases). CDR3 residues: CASSLDSQPGLPDISGANVLTF. In nucleotides, the CDR3 is TGTGCCAGCAGCTTGGATTCACAGCCAGGACTGCCTGACATCTCTGGGGCCAACGTCCTGACTTTC.